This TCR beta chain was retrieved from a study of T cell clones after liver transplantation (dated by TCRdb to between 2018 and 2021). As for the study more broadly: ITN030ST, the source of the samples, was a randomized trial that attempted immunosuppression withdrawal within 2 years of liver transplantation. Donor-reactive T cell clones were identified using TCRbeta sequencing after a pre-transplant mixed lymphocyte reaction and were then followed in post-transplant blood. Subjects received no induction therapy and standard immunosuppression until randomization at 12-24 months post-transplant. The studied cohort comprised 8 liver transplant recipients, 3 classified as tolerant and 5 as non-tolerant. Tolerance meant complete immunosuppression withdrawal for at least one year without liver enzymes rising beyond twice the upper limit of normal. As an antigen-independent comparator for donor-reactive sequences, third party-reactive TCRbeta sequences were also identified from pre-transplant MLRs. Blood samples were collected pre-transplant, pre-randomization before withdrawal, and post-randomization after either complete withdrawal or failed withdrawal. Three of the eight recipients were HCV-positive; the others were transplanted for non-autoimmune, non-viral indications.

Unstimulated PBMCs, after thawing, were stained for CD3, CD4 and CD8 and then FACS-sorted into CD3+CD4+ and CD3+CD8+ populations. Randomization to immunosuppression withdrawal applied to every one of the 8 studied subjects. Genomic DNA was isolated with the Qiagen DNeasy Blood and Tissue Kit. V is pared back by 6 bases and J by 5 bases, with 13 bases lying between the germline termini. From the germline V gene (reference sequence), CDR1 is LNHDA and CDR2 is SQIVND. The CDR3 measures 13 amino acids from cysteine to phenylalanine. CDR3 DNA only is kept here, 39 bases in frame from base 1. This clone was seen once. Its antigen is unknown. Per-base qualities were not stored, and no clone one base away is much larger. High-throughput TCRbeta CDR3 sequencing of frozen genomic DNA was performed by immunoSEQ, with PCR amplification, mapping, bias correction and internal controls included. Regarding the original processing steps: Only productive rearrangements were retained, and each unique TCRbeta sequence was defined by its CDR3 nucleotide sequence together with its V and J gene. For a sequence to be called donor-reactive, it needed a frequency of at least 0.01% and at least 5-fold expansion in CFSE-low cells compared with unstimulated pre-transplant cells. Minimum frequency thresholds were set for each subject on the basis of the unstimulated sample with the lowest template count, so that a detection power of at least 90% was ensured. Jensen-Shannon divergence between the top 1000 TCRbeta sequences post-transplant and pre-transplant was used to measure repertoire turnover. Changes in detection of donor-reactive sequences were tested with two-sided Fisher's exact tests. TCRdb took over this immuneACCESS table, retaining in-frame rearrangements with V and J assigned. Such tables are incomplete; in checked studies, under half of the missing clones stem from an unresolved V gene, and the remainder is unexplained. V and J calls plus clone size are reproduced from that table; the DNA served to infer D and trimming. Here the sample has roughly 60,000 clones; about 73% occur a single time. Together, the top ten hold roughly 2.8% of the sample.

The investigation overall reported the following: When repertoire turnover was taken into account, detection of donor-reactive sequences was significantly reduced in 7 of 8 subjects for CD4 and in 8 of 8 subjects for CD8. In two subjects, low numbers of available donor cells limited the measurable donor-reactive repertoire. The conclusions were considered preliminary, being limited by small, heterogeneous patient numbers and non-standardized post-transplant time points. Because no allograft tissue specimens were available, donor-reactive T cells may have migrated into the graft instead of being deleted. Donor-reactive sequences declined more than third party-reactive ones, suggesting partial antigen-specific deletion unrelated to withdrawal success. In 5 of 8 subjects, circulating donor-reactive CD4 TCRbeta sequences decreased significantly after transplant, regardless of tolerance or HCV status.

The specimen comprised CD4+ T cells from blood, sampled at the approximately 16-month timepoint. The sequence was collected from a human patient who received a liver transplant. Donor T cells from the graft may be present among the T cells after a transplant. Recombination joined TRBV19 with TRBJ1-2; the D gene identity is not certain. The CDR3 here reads CASRKTGDYGYTF. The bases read TGTGCCAGTAGGAAGACCGGAGATTATGGCTACACCTTC. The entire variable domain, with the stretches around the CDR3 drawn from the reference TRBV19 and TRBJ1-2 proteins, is DGGITQSPKYLFRKEGQNVTLSCEQNLNHDAMYWYRQDPGQGLRLIYYSQIVNDFQKGDIAEGYSVSREKKESFPLTVTSAQKNPTAFYLCASRKTGDYGYTFGSGTRLTVV.